This is a list of T cell receptor beta chains from one sample in a study of T-cell memory formation after mild COVID-19. Each CDR3 protein is one row after TCRdb ran MiXCR on the 5' RACE reads. This table has under 250,000 distinct CDR3 sequences, approximately 10% appearing once. Sequencing used PBMCs or a T cell subset sorted from them (not recorded which). Source of these receptors: a man aged 18 to 29 who had mild COVID-19 (a few samples of this study predate the infection). Cell type and time point are not known. Each CDR3 is given with its conserved first and last residue. A D gene is named only where the DNA matches it firmly. Clone size appears in some rows only: once, few, many, or a class for an expanded clone.

>TRBV6-6|TRBJ1-5|.|.
TGTGCCAGCAGTTCCTCGACAGTAACCGGGGGGATCAATCAGCCCCAGCATTTT
CASSSSTVTGGINQPQHF
>TRBV10-3|TRBJ2-3|.|TRBD2
TGTGCCATCAGTACTAGCGGGAACACAGATACGCAGTATTTT
CAISTSGNTDTQYF
>TRBV20-1|TRBJ2-7|.|.
TGCAGTGCTAGTATTGAGGGGGGGCAGTACTTC
CSASIEGGQYF
>TRBV29-1|TRBJ2-5|few|.
TGCAGCGTTGATCTGGGGCAAGAGACCCAGTACTTC
CSVDLGQETQYF
>TRBV5-1|TRBJ2-1|few|TRBD2
TGCGCCAGCAGCTTGGACAGCGGGAGCTCCTACAATGAGCAGTTCTTC
CASSLDSGSSYNEQFF
>TRBV30|TRBJ2-7|few|.
TGTGCCTGCGCGGAGGGGCACGAGCAGTACTTC
CACAEGHEQYF
>TRBV4-3|TRBJ2-3|many|TRBD2
TGCGCCAGCAGCCAAGTCACGGGGGGAGTAGATACGCAGTATTTT
CASSQVTGGVDTQYF
>TRBV6-5|TRBJ1-1|.|.
TGTGCCAGCAGTTACGCAGGACAGCAAAACACTGAAGCTTTCTTT
CASSYAGQQNTEAFF
>TRBV7-2|TRBJ2-5|many|.
TGTGCCAGCAGCCCCCCGGGGGGCGGGGGACAAGAGACCCAGTACTTC
CASSPPGGGGQETQYF
>TRBV4-2|TRBJ2-5|.|.
TGTGCCAGCAGCCAAGACCCCGGTGGGGGGTGGGAGACCCAGTACTTC
CASSQDPGGGWETQYF
>TRBV5-1|TRBJ2-1|.|TRBD2
TGCGCCAGCAGGGCTAGCGGGGGGAATGAGCAGTTCTTC
CASRASGGNEQFF
>TRBV6-2/TRBV6-3|TRBJ1-2|few|.
TGTGCCAGCAGTTCTACAGGCGCTCTCCCTTATGGCTACACCTTC
CASSSTGALPYGYTF
>TRBV6-6|TRBJ2-2|few|.
TGTGCCAGCAGTTACGGGGGGGGGGCCGCCGGGGAGCTGTTTTTT
CASSYGGGAAGELFF
>TRBV6-5|TRBJ2-6|few|.
TGTGCCAGCAGTTACTTCGCCAGGGGCTCTGGGGCCAACGTCCTGACTTTC
CASSYFARGSGANVLTF
>TRBV7-9|TRBJ2-3|few|TRBD2
TGTGCCAGCAGGGGGACTAGCGGGGTCACAGATACGCAGTATTTT
CASRGTSGVTDTQYF
>TRBV5-1|TRBJ1-1|few|.
TGCGCCAGCAGCCCTACGCCGACAGCTATGAACACTGAAGCTTTCTTT
CASSPTPTAMNTEAFF
>TRBV10-3|TRBJ1-1|.|.
TGTGCCATCAGTGAGCCGACAACGAACACTGAAGCTTTCTTT
CAISEPTTNTEAFF
>TRBV7-2|TRBJ1-2|few|.
TGTGCCAGCAGCCCCTGGGGCAGGGTGGGTGGCTACACCTTC
CASSPWGRVGGYTF
>TRBV7-2|TRBJ2-7|.|.
TGTGCCAGCAGCCTTTGGGACAATTACGAGCAGTACTTC
CASSLWDNYEQYF
>TRBV10-1|TRBJ2-1|few|.
TGCGCCAGCAGTGCCGGGATCAATGAGCAGTTCTTC
CASSAGINEQFF
>TRBV7-9|TRBJ2-7|.|.
TGTGCCAGCGCCGGTACTTCCTACGAGCAGTACTTC
CASAGTSYEQYF
>TRBV4-3|TRBJ2-3|many|TRBD2
TGCGCCAGCAGCCAAGATCGGGCCAGCGGGGGGATTCGGGGCACAGATACGCAGTATTTT
CASSQDRASGGIRGTDTQYF
>TRBV12-3/TRBV12-4|TRBJ2-1|.|.
TGTGCCAGCAGTTTTTCCGTAGTAGAGCAGTTCTTC
CASSFSVVEQFF
>TRBV7-7|TRBJ2-7|.|TRBD1
TGTGCCAGCAGCCCGACGACAGGGGCCTACGAGCAGTACTTC
CASSPTTGAYEQYF
>TRBV10-3|TRBJ1-6|.|TRBD1
TGTGCCATCAAGCAGGGGGCAAATTCACCCCTCCACTTT
CAIKQGANSPLHF
>TRBV12-3/TRBV12-4|TRBJ2-3|.|.
TGTGCCAGCAACCCTGAGAGGGTTAGCACAGATACGCAGTATTTT
CASNPERVSTDTQYF
>TRBV4-1|TRBJ1-2|few|.
TGCGCCAGCAGCCCGACAGTTTATAACTATGGCTACACCTTC
CASSPTVYNYGYTF
>TRBV10-3|TRBJ1-1|few|.
TGTGCCGCCCTCCAAGGGATAGAGGGGGGCACTGAAGCTTTCTTT
CAALQGIEGGTEAFF
>TRBV10-3|TRBJ2-3|many|.
TGTGCCACCAGTCAAGGGGGGCCCACAGATACGCAGTATTTT
CATSQGGPTDTQYF
>TRBV2|TRBJ2-4|.|TRBD1
TGTGCCAGCAGTTTGGGGACAGAAAACATTCAGTACTTC
CASSLGTENIQYF
>TRBV21-1|TRBJ2-3|.|.
TGTGCCAGCAGACCGTCAGATACGCAGTATTTT
CASRPSDTQYF
>TRBV12-3/TRBV12-4|TRBJ2-5|few|TRBD2
TGTGCCAGCAGTCCCGGGACTAGCGGGGTCTCTAAGTACTTC
CASSPGTSGVSKYF
>TRBV27|TRBJ2-5|few|.
TGTGCCAGCAGCTCCCTACCTGGGGGGGGCATAGAGACCCAGTACTTC
CASSSLPGGGIETQYF
>TRBV7-3|TRBJ2-6|few|TRBD1
TGTGCCAGCAGCCTCCGGACAGGGGCCTCTGGGGCCAACGTCCTGACTTTC
CASSLRTGASGANVLTF
>TRBV5-1|TRBJ2-1|many|TRBD1
TGCGCCAGCTCCCCCGAGGGATCCCCGGGACAGGTGAACAATGAGCAGTTCTTC
CASSPEGSPGQVNNEQFF
>TRBV5-1|TRBJ1-1|few|.
TGCGCCAGCAGCTTGCAAGGGGCACAGATTTACACTGAAGCTTTCTTT
CASSLQGAQIYTEAFF
>TRBV7-9|TRBJ2-1|many|.
TGTGCCAGCAGCTTAGGTGGGGAACATGAGCAGTTCTTC
CASSLGGEHEQFF
>TRBV6-5|TRBJ2-7|.|.
TGTGCCAGCAGTTACCGAGCAGGGCAGTCCTACGAGCAGTACTTC
CASSYRAGQSYEQYF
>TRBV9|TRBJ1-2|few|.
TGTGCCAGCAGCTCCACAGGGAACGGCTACACCTTC
CASSSTGNGYTF
>TRBV27|TRBJ2-7|few|.
TGTGCCAGCAGTCCCACGACAGGCTCATACGAGCAGTACTTC
CASSPTTGSYEQYF
>TRBV5-6|TRBJ1-1|few|.
TGTGCCAGCAGCTTGGATGACCCAGTGTCATCCACTGAAGCTTTCTTT
CASSLDDPVSSTEAFF
>TRBV28|TRBJ1-2|few|.
TGTGCCAGCAGTCCCGCAGGGGAACGGAATGGCTACACCTTC
CASSPAGERNGYTF
>TRBV29-1|TRBJ2-7|few|.
TGCAGCGTTGAAGAGGGGACACCCTACGAGCAGTACTTC
CSVEEGTPYEQYF